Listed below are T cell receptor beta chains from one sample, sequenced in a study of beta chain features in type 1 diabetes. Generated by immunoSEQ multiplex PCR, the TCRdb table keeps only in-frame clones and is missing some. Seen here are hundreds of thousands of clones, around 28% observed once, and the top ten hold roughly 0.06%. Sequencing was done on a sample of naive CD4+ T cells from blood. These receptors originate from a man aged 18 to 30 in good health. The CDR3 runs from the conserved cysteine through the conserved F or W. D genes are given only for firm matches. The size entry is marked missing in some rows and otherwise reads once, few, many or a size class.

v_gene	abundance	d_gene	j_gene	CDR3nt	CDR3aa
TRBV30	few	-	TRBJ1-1	TGTGCCTGGAGTATGACTGGCCCTGCGGGCACTGAAGCTTTCTTT	CAWSMTGPAGTEAFF
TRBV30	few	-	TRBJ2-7	TGTGCCTGGAGTGTGTCCGCCTACGAGCAGTACTTC	CAWSVSAYEQYF
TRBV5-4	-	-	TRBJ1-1	TGTGCCAGCAGCGGGGGAACTGAAGCTTTCTTT	CASSGGTEAFF
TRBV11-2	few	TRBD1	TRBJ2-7	TGTGCCAGCAGCTGGACAGGGACCTACGAGCAGTACTTC	CASSWTGTYEQYF
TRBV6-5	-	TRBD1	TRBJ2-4	TGTGCCAGCAGTTACCCGACAGGGGGTGGAAACATTCAGTACTTC	CASSYPTGGGNIQYF
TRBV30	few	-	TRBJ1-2	TGTGCCTGGAGGGACTTAAGAGCAAGTGGCTACACCTTC	CAWRDLRASGYTF
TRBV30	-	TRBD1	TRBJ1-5	TGTGCCTGGAGCGGGGGACAGAATAGCAATCAGCCCCAGCATTTT	CAWSGGQNSNQPQHF
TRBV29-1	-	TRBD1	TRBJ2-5	TGCAGCGTTTGGGACAGTGCAGAGACCCAGTACTTC	CSVWDSAETQYF
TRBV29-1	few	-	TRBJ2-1	TGCAGCGCTGGGAACAATGAGCAGTTCTTC	CSAGNNEQFF
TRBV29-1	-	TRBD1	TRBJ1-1	TGCAGCGTTGATATCGGGACAGCTGCCATGAACACTGAAGCTTTCTTT	CSVDIGTAAMNTEAFF
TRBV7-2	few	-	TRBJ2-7	TGTGCCAGCAGCCGGAACTACGAGCAGTACTTC	CASSRNYEQYF
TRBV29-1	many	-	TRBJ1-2	TGCAGCGTTGATGGCTACACCTTC	CSVDGYTF
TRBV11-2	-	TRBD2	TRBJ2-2	TGTGCCAGCAGAATAGCGGGAGGAGGGGAGCTGTTTTTT	CASRIAGGGELFF
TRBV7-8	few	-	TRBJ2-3	TGTGCCAGCAGCTTCCAGTACAGGGCTAGCACAGATACGCAGTATTTT	CASSFQYRASTDTQYF
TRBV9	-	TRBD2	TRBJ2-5	TGTGCCAGCAGCGTAGTCCCAGCGGGAGGGGCGGAGACCCAGTACTTC	CASSVVPAGGAETQYF